This T cell receptor beta chain was documented in a study of T cell changes during pregnancy in multiple sclerosis. This clone was recorded a few times. Clones were read by immunoSEQ multiplex PCR, and TCRdb kept only the in-frame ones, dropping some. The sample holds about 60,000 clones, around 90% seen once. Trimming removed 4 bases from V and 0 bases from J, with 15 bases in between. Looked up from germline, CDR1 is GTSNPN and CDR2 is SVGIG (reference sequence). The CDR3 spans 15 residues. The sequencing used peripheral blood, collected in the third trimester of pregnancy. The chain links TRBV30 to TRBJ1-1; D perhaps matches TRBD1 (5 bases). This clonotype was sampled from a female donor in good health, enrolled as a control in a pregnancy study. CDR3 sequence reads: CAWTWGVGVNTEAFF. In DNA form, the CDR3 reads TGTGCCTGGACTTGGGGGGTTGGGGTGAACACTGAAGCTTTCTTT.